This entry describes one T cell receptor (beta chain). The antigen is undetermined. The PCR ran on 60 Vbeta and 13 Jbeta primers. The repertoire was sequenced with immunoSEQ multiplex PCR; TCRdb's copy has only in-frame clones and lacks some. There are some 200,000 clones in the sample; 75% to 85% occur only once, and 2.2% lies in the top ten. These data belong to a study of cytomegalovirus exposure and HLA in healthy donors. Study-level findings and limits: In a later analysis, TCR beta V- and J-gene trimming was associated with a missense DCLRE1C variant.

This CDR3 spans 15 amino acids. V was cut by 5 bases and J by 5 bases, with 15 bases left in between. From germline, CDR1 is MNHEY and CDR2 SMNVEV (reference sequence). The chain employs TRBV27 and TRBJ1-4; D unclear. The sample consisted of PBMCs. This receptor was identified in a woman aged 25-40 years in good health and CMV-seronegative. This CDR3 is CASSPPFQANEKLFF. The CDR3 nucleotides read TGTGCCAGCAGTCCCCCCTTCCAGGCGAATGAAAAACTGTTTTTT.